These T cell receptor beta chains were read from a single sample in a study of T cell responses to AZD1222 COVID-19 vaccine. Some clones are missing from TCRdb's copy, which holds only in-frame ones; the method was immunoSEQ multiplex PCR. The table has around 100,000 clones, approximately 83% seen once. The sample consisted of peripheral blood, taken on day 0 of AZD1222 vaccination. These receptors were collected from an adult in good health. Both conserved end residues are part of each CDR3. D genes are given only for firm matches. Expanded clones get a size class; other rows say once, few or many, or leave the size out.

J gene | V gene | clone size | D gene | CDR3 DNA | CDR3 protein
TRBJ1-1 | TRBV4-1 | . | . | TGCGCCAGCAGCCAGGAGCTGACAGGAGACACTGAAGCTTTCTTT | CASSQELTGDTEAFF
TRBJ1-5 | TRBV11-2 | . | TRBD1 | TGTGCCAGCAGCCGTACAGGGGCGAGCAATCAGCCCCAGCATTTT | CASSRTGASNQPQHF
TRBJ1-2 | TRBV7-9 | few | . | TGTGCCAGCAGCTTAGCGGAAGGGAGCGGCTACACCTTC | CASSLAEGSGYTF
TRBJ2-2 | TRBV3-1/TRBV3-2 | few | . | TGTGCCAGCAGCCATATCACCGGGGAGCTGTTTTTT | CASSHITGELFF
TRBJ2-2 | TRBV7-6 | . | . | TGTGCCAGCAGCTTAGATTCGGGTGTCGGGGGCAACACCGGGGAGCTGTTTTTT | CASSLDSGVGGNTGELFF
TRBJ1-1 | TRBV29-1 | . | . | TGCAGCGTTGCCCCCGGGGGCGGTGGCACTGAAGCTTTCTTT | CSVAPGGGGTEAFF
TRBJ1-1 | TRBV30 | few | . | TGTGCCTGGGACATGGCTGGGAACACTGAAGCTTTCTTT | CAWDMAGNTEAFF
TRBJ2-7 | TRBV3-1/TRBV3-2 | . | . | TGTGCCAGCAGCCAAGACCCAGGAACCTACGAGCAGTACTTC | CASSQDPGTYEQYF
TRBJ1-5 | TRBV27 | large | . | TGTGCCGGGGACAGCAATCAGCCCCAGCATTTT | CAGDSNQPQHF
TRBJ2-5 | TRBV18 | . | TRBD2 | TGTGCCAGCTCCCAAGCGGGGTTTGAAGAGACCCAGTACTTC | CASSQAGFEETQYF